The 29 T cell receptor beta chains in this list originate from one sample, sequenced in a study of T cells of healthy individuals. Each CDR3 protein is one row after TCRdb ran MiXCR on the 5' RACE reads. The sample lists around 80,000 distinct CDR3 sequences, approximately 5.4% occurring once. Receptors were obtained from a female donor in good health.

This clonotype has at least ten counts. The V call is TRBV18, the J call TRBJ1-1, with D uncertain. Germline V lookup: CDR1 KGHSH, CDR2 LQKENI. The CDR3 is made up of 12 amino acids. V gave up 3 bases and J gave up 0 bases, with 2 bases separating them. Written as DNA, the CDR3 is TGTGCCAGCTCACCCATGAACACTGAAGCTTTCTTT. Its protein product is CASSPMNTEAFF.

In its sample, this clonotype was seen many times. The rearrangement joins TRBV9 to TRBJ1-5, with D maybe TRBD1 (6 bases). Germline CDR1 and CDR2: SGDLS and YYNGEE. V lost 0 bases, J lost 6 bases, and 10 bases lay in between. This CDR3 has 14 amino acids. For the CDR3, the DNA is TGTGCCAGCAGCGTAGGGACAGTTGGTCAGCCCCAGCATTTT. Its protein product is CASSVGTVGQPQHF.

This clonotype was seen at least ten times. The chain combines TRBV18 with TRBJ2-7, with 7 bases aligning to TRBD2. After removal of 1 base from V and 2 bases from J, the junction contained 2 bases not matched to a gene. The CDR3 contains 14 residues. Germline V gene lookup returns CDR1 KGHSH and CDR2 LQKENI. CDR3 in DNA: TGTGCCAGCTCACCACGGGGGGGGGCCTACGAGCAGTACTTC. As protein: CASSPRGGAYEQYF.

The gene calls are TRBV27 and TRBJ2-2, with unresolved D. Looked up from germline, CDR1 is MNHEY and CDR2 is SMNVEV (reference sequence). V lost 3 bases and J lost 5, with 10 bases in between. The CDR3 contains 14 residues. The CDR3 region has the DNA TGTGCCAGCAGTTTCCAAACTGGAACCGGGGAGCTGTTTTTT. Translation: CASSFQTGTGELFF.

This clonotype has just a few counts. The V gene is TRBV6-1, the J gene TRBJ1-1; TRBD1 is a possible D gene (5 bases). The CDR3 totals 14 residues. Germline-derived CDR1 and CDR2 are MNHNS and SASEGT. Trimming removed 10 bases at V and 0 bases at J, with 15 bases between. The CDR3 loop reads CATGRKGMNTEAFF. The CDR3 coding sequence is TGTGCCACCGGTAGAAAGGGGATGAACACTGAAGCTTTCTTT.

The J gene is TRBJ1-1, the V gene TRBV6-5, with D unresolved. The germline gives CDR1 MNHEY, CDR2 SVGAGI. The CDR3 sequence is 15 residues long. V lost 4 bases, J lost 4 bases, and 16 bases lay in between. The CDR3 DNA sequence: TGTGCCAGCAGTTCCTTCACAGAGGGAGCCACTGAAGCTTTCTTT. It yields the protein CASSSFTEGATEAFF.

This clonotype was counted between two and nine times. The chain uses TRBV20-1 and TRBJ2-7; TRBD2 might be the D (6 bases). CDR1 DFQATT and CDR2 SNEGSKA come from the germline V gene (reference sequence). V lost 2 bases and J 2 bases, leaving 13 bases between the germline ends. The CDR3 covers 14 residues. CDR3 protein: CSARLVEGTYEQYF. The CDR3 DNA reads as TGCAGTGCTAGATTGGTGGAGGGGACCTACGAGCAGTACTTC.

The chain has TRBV27 and TRBJ2-7; 9 nucleotides agree with TRBD2. The V segment lost 2 bases and the J segment 1 base; nucleotides outside the gene matches: 3. CDR1 and CDR2 (germline): MNHEY, SMNVEV (reference sequence). The CDR3 is 15 amino acids. CDR3 sequence reads: CASSLSSGSSYEQYF. The DNA for the CDR3 is TGTGCCAGCAGTTTAAGTAGCGGGAGTTCCTACGAGCAGTACTTC.

Ten or more counts support this clonotype. DNA for the CDR3: TGTGCCAGCAGCTTAATTGAACAGGGGCACCGCTCCTACAATGAGCAGTTCTTC. It yields the protein CASSLIEQGHRSYNEQFF. J is TRBJ2-1 and V is TRBV7-9, with 7 bases that match TRBD1. Unmatched junction bases numbered 10, after V lost 2 bases and J lost 0 bases. This CDR3 region has 18 residues. The germline CDR1 and CDR2 sequences are SEHNR and FQNEAQ (reference sequence). Full variable domain (outside the CDR3, taken from reference TRBV7-9 and TRBJ2-1): DTGVSQNPRHKITKRGQNVTFRCDPISEHNRLYWYRQTLGQGPEFLTYFQNEAQLEKSRLLSDRFSAERPKGSFSTLEIQRTEQGDSAMYLCASSLIEQGHRSYNEQFFGPGTRLTVL.

The V and J genes are TRBV5-5 and TRBJ1-1, with a possible D match to TRBD1 (6 bases). CDR1 is SGHKS, CDR2 YYEKEE, per germline (reference sequence). The V end lost 3 bases, the J end lost 5 bases, and 8 bases lay between the germline ends. The CDR3 extends over 12 amino acids. CDR3 amino acids: CASSSQGTEAFF. The CDR3, as DNA: TGTGCCAGCAGCTCCCAGGGGACTGAAGCTTTCTTT.

There are many counts of this clonotype. The chain recombines TRBV4-1 with TRBJ2-4; possible D gene TRBD1, 7 bases. This CDR3 has 15 amino acids. The ends were cut back, 5 bases at V and 7 bases at J, with 18 bases in the middle. The germline V gene has CDR1 MGHRA and CDR2 YSYEKL. CDR3 protein: CASSLMGGRGNIQYF. The CDR3 DNA reads as TGCGCCAGCAGCTTAATGGGGGGCAGGGGGAACATTCAGTACTTC.

This clonotype was observed at least ten times. At one end the junction does not follow the germline gene, possibly because of a read error. The J gene is TRBJ2-1, the V gene TRBV7-2, with a possible D match to TRBD2 (6 bases). Germline V gene data show CDR1 as SGHTA and CDR2 as FQGNSA. The CDR3 spans 12 residues. The CDR3 is CASSLSTRLALF. DNA of the CDR3: TGTGCCAGCAGCTTGTCGACTAGGCTTGCGCTCTTC.

The table lists this clonotype with a few counts. The chain is built from TRBV3-1 and TRBJ2-5; the D is unclear. Germline CDR1 and CDR2: LGHDT and YNNKEL (reference sequence). CDR3 length equals 12 residues. V lost 1 base and J 4 bases, leaving 4 bases between the germline ends. The CDR3 DNA follows: TGTGCCAGCAGCCAAGTTCCAGAGACCCAGTACTTC. It is translated as CASSQVPETQYF.

This clonotype was found many times. This chain connects TRBV11-2 to TRBJ2-2; D is tentatively TRBD1 or TRBD2 (6 bases each). V lost 5 bases and J lost 6, with 22 bases in between. Germline V lookup: CDR1 SGHAT, CDR2 FQNNGV. The CDR3 has 17 residues. The CDR3 DNA follows: TGTGCCAGCAGCCTACAATCTTTCTCGAGGGGGGCCGGGGAGCTGTTTTTT. Translation gives CASSLQSFSRGAGELFF.

V usage is TRBV4-3 and J usage is TRBJ2-1; D uncertain. The germline V and J ends were trimmed by 1 base and 9 bases, with 10 bases remaining between them. This CDR3 has 13 amino acids. Germline CDR1 LGHNA, CDR2 YSLEER. CDR3 residues: CASSQAYPAEQFF. The DNA for the CDR3 is TGCGCCAGCAGCCAAGCTTACCCGGCTGAGCAGTTCTTC.

This clonotype came up many times. V and J are TRBV19 and TRBJ1-2; no clear D gene. The CDR3 has 13 residues. Trimming shortened V by 9 bases and J by 2 bases, and 13 bases separated the two germline ends. Germline V CDR1 and CDR2: LNHDA, SQIVND (reference sequence). The DNA for the CDR3 is TGTGCCAGCATGGACGGACTGAACTATGGCTACACCTTC. Protein product: CASMDGLNYGYTF.

This clonotype was counted ten times or more. The J gene is TRBJ2-5, the V gene TRBV5-6; D perhaps matches TRBD1 (6 bases). The CDR3 contains 14 residues. The V gene's germline CDR1 is SGHDT and CDR2 YYEEEE. Trimming took 4 bases from V and 5 from J, leaving 15 bases between them. The CDR3 bases are TGTGCCAGCAGCCCGAACCCCGGACAGGAGACCCAGTACTTC. Translating it yields CASSPNPGQETQYF.

This clonotype was detected ten times or more. The chain combines TRBV28 with TRBJ2-7, with D hard to call. Deletions cut 1 base from V and 6 bases from J, with 10 bases between. Germline V lookup: CDR1 MDHEN, CDR2 SYDVKM. The CDR3 is 13 amino acids. In nucleotides, the CDR3 is TGTGCCAGCAGTTTATCGCCGAAGGGCGAGCAGTACTTC. Translating it yields CASSLSPKGEQYF.

The gene calls are TRBV2 and TRBJ2-3; D might be TRBD1 or TRBD2, each matching 6 bases. The CDR3 consists of 15 residues. CDR1 SNHLY and CDR2 FYNNEI come from the germline V gene. V dropped 1 base and J dropped 2 bases, with 10 bases sitting between them. In DNA, the CDR3 is TGTGCCAGCAGTGAAGAGGGGGACTTCACAGATACGCAGTATTTT. It is translated as CASSEEGDFTDTQYF.

Many counts were recorded for this clonotype. The chain recombines TRBV27 with TRBJ2-7; no clear D. Trimming shortened V by 1 base and J by 0 bases, and 7 bases separated the two germline ends. This CDR3 contains 14 residues. CDR1 is MNHEY and CDR2 is SMNVEV in the germline V gene (reference sequence). CDR3 in amino acids: CASSLLTPSYEQYF. The CDR3 DNA reads TGTGCCAGCAGTTTATTGACGCCCTCCTACGAGCAGTACTTC.

This clonotype was counted at least ten times. V gene TRBV7-3 combines with J gene TRBJ2-2; D is uncertain. The CDR3 loop spans 13 amino acids. V shed 4 bases and J shed 4 bases, with 7 bases lying between them. Germline CDR1 is SGHTA and CDR2 is FQGTGA. The CDR3 loop reads CASSSASTGELFF. CDR3 coding DNA: TGTGCCAGCAGCTCCGCCTCCACCGGGGAGCTGTTTTTT.

In this sample, this clonotype turned up a few times. The chain couples TRBV4-3 to TRBJ1-2; 7 bases agree with TRBD1. There are 13 residues in the CDR3. Germline CDR1 and CDR2: LGHNA and YSLEER. Trimming took 0 bases from V and 6 from J; bases not matched to a gene: 1. The CDR3 spells CASSQDRGNGYTF. DNA of the CDR3: TGCGCCAGCAGCCAAGACAGGGGGAATGGCTACACCTTC.

This clonotype was counted ten times or more. The rearrangement links TRBV7-9 to TRBJ2-7; 7 nucleotides agree with TRBD1. The CDR3 loop spans 13 amino acids. Germline CDR1 and CDR2: SEHNR and FQNEAQ (reference sequence). Germline trimming cut 4 bases from V and 3 bases from J; bases unmatched to any gene: 3. CDR3 amino acids: CASSSDRVYEQYF. CDR3 in DNA: TGTGCCAGCAGCTCCGACAGGGTCTACGAGCAGTACTTC.

This clonotype was detected many times. The gene calls are TRBV5-5 and TRBJ2-6; D not resolved. Germline loops: CDR1 SGHKS, CDR2 YYEKEE (reference sequence). The length of the CDR3 is 12 residues. The ends were cut back, 5 bases at V and 4 bases at J, with 4 bases in the middle. CDR3 nucleotide sequence: TGTGCCAGCAGTTCCGGGGCCAACGTCCTGACTTTC. Protein: CASSSGANVLTF.

Ten or more counts support this clonotype. The chain links TRBV29-1 to TRBJ2-2; D not certain. V gave up 3 bases and J gave up 2 bases, with 7 bases separating them. Germline V gene lookup returns CDR1 SQVTM and CDR2 ANQGSEA. This CDR3 is 13 amino acids long. Here the CDR3 DNA reads TGCAGCGTTGACTACAATAACACCGGGGAGCTGTTTTTT. Translated: CSVDYNNTGELFF.

Ten or more counts support this clonotype. The chain links TRBV29-1 to TRBJ2-5, with 7 bases fitting TRBD2. The length of the CDR3 is 14 residues. Germline V gives CDR1 SQVTM, CDR2 ANQGSEA. The ends lost 3 bases at V and 4 bases at J; junction bases unmatched: 8. Here the CDR3 reads CSVDAGASPETQYF. In DNA, the CDR3 is TGCAGCGTTGACGCGGGAGCCTCCCCAGAGACCCAGTACTTC.

This sequence joins TRBV20-1 and TRBJ1-2, with D unresolved. Between the trimmed V and J ends, which lost 5 bases and 8 bases, there was a span of 3 bases. This CDR3 contains 8 residues. Germline CDR1 reads DFQATT; CDR2 reads SNEGSKA (reference sequence). Here the CDR3 reads CSAGGYTF. Written as DNA, the CDR3 is TGCAGTGCTGGAGGCTACACCTTC.

This clonotype was seen a few times. This chain uses TRBV6-2 or TRBV6-3 with TRBJ2-3; D may be TRBD1 (6 bases). With 5 bases removed from V and 2 bases from J, the gap between germline ends came to 20 bases. CDR1 and CDR2 (germline): MNHEY, SVGEGT. This CDR3 spans 17 amino acids. CDR3 loop: CASSQGLKSAVTDTQYF. The CDR3 DNA sequence: TGTGCCAGCAGTCAGGGGTTGAAATCGGCCGTCACAGATACGCAGTATTTT.

There are many counts of this clonotype. The chain uses TRBV4-3 and TRBJ2-2; the D gene is possibly TRBD1 (5 bases). The germline V gene has CDR1 LGHNA and CDR2 YSLEER. Deletions cut 3 bases from V and 1 base from J, with 9 bases between. This CDR3 region has 15 residues. CDR3: CASSQMGLNTGELFF. CDR3 bases: TGCGCCAGCAGCCAGATGGGGCTGAACACCGGGGAGCTGTTTTTT.